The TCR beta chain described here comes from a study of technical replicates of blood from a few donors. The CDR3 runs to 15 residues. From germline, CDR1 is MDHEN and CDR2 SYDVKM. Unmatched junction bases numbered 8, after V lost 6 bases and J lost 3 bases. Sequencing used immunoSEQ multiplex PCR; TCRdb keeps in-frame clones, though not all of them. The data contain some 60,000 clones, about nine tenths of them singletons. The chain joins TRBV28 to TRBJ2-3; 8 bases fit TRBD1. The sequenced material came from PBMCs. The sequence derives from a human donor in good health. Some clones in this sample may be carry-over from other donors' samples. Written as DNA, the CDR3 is TGTGCCAGCAGCAACCAACAGGGGGGAACAGATACGCAGTATTTT. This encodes CASSNQQGGTDTQYF.